Sequencing of this T cell receptor beta chain was carried out in a study of naive and memory T cell subsets. Study findings and constraints: This RNA-based method may be sensitive to activation-related transcript changes.

In this sample, this clonotype turned up many times. The antigen is undetermined. V was clipped by 1 base and J by 4 bases; unmatched bases: 6. Looked up from germline, CDR1 is MGHRA and CDR2 is YSYEKL. The CDR3 has 17 residues. The SP2 primer and nested alpha and beta constant region primers amplified ligated cDNA in four rounds. Alpha and beta constant region primers primed reverse transcription for blood and skin samples. TCRdb re-analysed the 5' RACE reads in MiXCR, keeping a single row per CDR3 protein. The profile shows roughly 62,000 distinct CDR3 sequences, 7.2% of them singletons. An oligonucleotide containing a UMI was ligated to the 3' end of TCR cDNA. Whole blood, 2.5 ml, came from adult healthy volunteers. Input was about 1 to 1000 ng of DNase-treated total RNA without cell sorting.

The chain joins TRBV4-1 to TRBJ2-3, with TRBD2 matching 12 bases. The sequence was obtained from a male donor in good health. In DNA form, the CDR3 reads TGCGCCAGCAGCCAAGGACTAGCGGGAGACTCGGCAGATACGCAGTATTTT. Protein: CASSQGLAGDSADTQYF.